The rows below give T cell receptor beta chains drawn from one sample of a study of T-cell memory formation after mild COVID-19. TCRdb fed the 5' RACE reads into MiXCR, producing one record per CDR3 protein. The table lists around 300,000 distinct CDR3 sequences, roughly 13% of them singletons. Source material: PBMCs or a T cell subset sorted from them (not recorded which). These receptors originate from a man aged 18 to 35 who had mild COVID-19 (a few samples of this study predate the infection). Cell type and time point are not known. Both conserved end residues are part of each CDR3. D genes are given only for firm matches. Some rows mark clone size as missing; the rest say once, few, many or name a class of expanded clone.

j_call | clone_size | v_call | d_call | cdr3_aa
TRBJ2-1 | - | TRBV5-1 | TRBD2 | CASSLAGGGTYNEQFF
TRBJ2-1 | few | TRBV2 | TRBD1 | CASTPGQGHNEQFF
TRBJ2-7 | - | TRBV29-1 | - | CSVEGDKEVSYEQYF
TRBJ2-1 | few | TRBV4-2 | - | CASSQDPGFSSYNEQFF
TRBJ2-1 | - | TRBV5-4 | - | CATRRLNEQFF
TRBJ2-5 | many | TRBV5-1 | TRBD2 | CASSSGLAAPGGETQYF
TRBJ2-5 | - | TRBV6-2/TRBV6-3 | - | CASRPPGSETQYF
TRBJ2-1 | many | TRBV5-1 | - | CASSLVGGPYNEQFF
TRBJ1-1 | few | TRBV4-2 | - | CASSTRGGWTEAFF
TRBJ2-2 | - | TRBV6-2/TRBV6-3 | TRBD2 | CASSYSTAGTVLNTGELFF
TRBJ2-3 | few | TRBV27 | TRBD2 | CASSFTLAGGTDTQYF
TRBJ2-5 | few | TRBV5-1 | TRBD1 | CASSLGVLGQGAGETQYF
TRBJ2-1 | few | TRBV4-3 | - | CASSQDNWLARGDEQFF
TRBJ1-2 | - | TRBV5-1 | - | CASSLDSQGHYGYTF
TRBJ2-5 | - | TRBV20-1 | TRBD2 | CSARDTGGTQYF
TRBJ2-1 | few | TRBV20-1 | - | CSASFPGVGEQFF
TRBJ2-3 | - | TRBV3-1 | - | CASSRSSATDTQYF
TRBJ1-1 | - | TRBV20-1 | - | CSARERDTEAFF
TRBJ2-1 | many | TRBV7-7 | TRBD2 | CASSTGTSGRTEQFF
TRBJ1-6 | - | TRBV7-2 | TRBD1 | CASSLVGTGTSPPLHF
TRBJ2-2 | - | TRBV12-3/TRBV12-4 | TRBD1 | CASSLTPGQDTGELFF
TRBJ1-1 | - | TRBV15 | TRBD1 | CATSRDRSGGWAEAFF
TRBJ2-5 | - | TRBV5-1 | TRBD2 | CASSPGAGGPETQYF
TRBJ2-5 | many | TRBV12-3/TRBV12-4 | TRBD1 | CASSYDREETQYF
TRBJ2-2 | - | TRBV5-4 | - | CASSLQAGTGELFF
TRBJ2-7 | few | TRBV3-1 | - | CASSQGLRGSYEQYF
TRBJ2-3 | few | TRBV9 | - | CASRRTGDSTDTQYF